A selection of T cell receptor beta chains follows, all from one sample in a study of radiation and T cells in renal cell carcinoma. The table came from immunoSEQ multiplex PCR; TCRdb's copy has only in-frame clones and leaves some out. The table includes 22,000 or so clones, 47% detected once. This specimen was tumor tissue, taken from a patient whose treatment included radiotherapy and nephrectomy. The receptors derive from a woman aged 50 to 65 with renal cell carcinoma. The CDR3 runs from the conserved cysteine through the conserved F or W. Fields, in order: CDR3 DNA, CDR3 protein, clone size, V gene, D gene, J gene. D genes are given only for firm matches. Clone size is stated in some rows and not others, as once, few, many or a class when expanded.

cdr3_nt: TGTGCCAGCAGCGTTGGGGACAACCGATTAGTTGGCGCTTTCTTT; cdr3_aa: CASSVGDNRLVGAFF; clone_size: -; v_call: TRBV9; d_call: -; j_call: TRBJ1-1
cdr3_nt: TGTGCCAGCAGCTTGCGATCGGAGGCAGATACGCAGTATTTT; cdr3_aa: CASSLRSEADTQYF; clone_size: -; v_call: TRBV5-4; d_call: -; j_call: TRBJ2-3
cdr3_nt: TGTGCCAGTAGTTCGACAGGGGACTCTGAAGCTTTCTTT; cdr3_aa: CASSSTGDSEAFF; clone_size: few; v_call: TRBV19; d_call: TRBD1; j_call: TRBJ1-1
cdr3_nt: TGTGCCAGCTCACCAGGGCTAGCGGGGGGTCCTTACCAAGAGACCCAGTACTTC; cdr3_aa: CASSPGLAGGPYQETQYF; clone_size: -; v_call: TRBV18; d_call: TRBD2; j_call: TRBJ2-5
cdr3_nt: TGCAGCGTTGAAGACCTTCAAATTGACAGGGGAGCCAACGTCCTGACTTTC; cdr3_aa: CSVEDLQIDRGANVLTF; clone_size: -; v_call: TRBV29-1; d_call: TRBD1; j_call: TRBJ2-6
cdr3_nt: TGCGCCAGCAGCCAAGGACAGGGGGAAGAGACCCAGTACTTC; cdr3_aa: CASSQGQGEETQYF; clone_size: -; v_call: TRBV4-1; d_call: TRBD1; j_call: TRBJ2-5
cdr3_nt: TGTGCCAGCAGCTTAGGACTAGAAGGAGGGACCCAGTACTTC; cdr3_aa: CASSLGLEGGTQYF; clone_size: few; v_call: TRBV13; d_call: -; j_call: TRBJ2-5
cdr3_nt: TGCGCCAGCAGCCAAGTATCGGGACGGGCTAAAGGCTACACCTTC; cdr3_aa: CASSQVSGRAKGYTF; clone_size: few; v_call: TRBV4-1; d_call: -; j_call: TRBJ1-2
cdr3_nt: TGTGCCAGCAGACCCGGGTCCCACGAGGGTGGCTACACCTTC; cdr3_aa: CASRPGSHEGGYTF; clone_size: -; v_call: TRBV5-4; d_call: -; j_call: TRBJ1-2
cdr3_nt: TGTGCCAGCAGCTTAATCGTTGGAAACACCATATATTTT; cdr3_aa: CASSLIVGNTIYF; clone_size: -; v_call: TRBV7-9; d_call: -; j_call: TRBJ1-3
cdr3_nt: TGCGCCAGCAGCTTGGCCCGCGGGGGCAACAATGAGCAGTTCTTC; cdr3_aa: CASSLARGGNNEQFF; clone_size: -; v_call: TRBV5-1; d_call: -; j_call: TRBJ2-1
cdr3_nt: TGTGCCAGCAGTACCCGGGACAGGGGAGGGGGCTACACCTTC; cdr3_aa: CASSTRDRGGGYTF; clone_size: -; v_call: TRBV6-1; d_call: TRBD1; j_call: TRBJ1-2
cdr3_nt: TGTGCCAGCAGCCGGGGACTAGCGGGGGGCTACGAGCAGTACTTC; cdr3_aa: CASSRGLAGGYEQYF; clone_size: -; v_call: TRBV14; d_call: TRBD2; j_call: TRBJ2-7
cdr3_nt: TGTGCCAGCAGCTTGGGAGGGCGGGAGACCCAGTACTTC; cdr3_aa: CASSLGGRETQYF; clone_size: -; v_call: TRBV7-8; d_call: TRBD2; j_call: TRBJ2-5
cdr3_nt: TGTGCCAGCAGTTGGGGGATCCATAGCAATCAGCCCCAGCATTTT; cdr3_aa: CASSWGIHSNQPQHF; clone_size: few; v_call: TRBV7-2; d_call: -; j_call: TRBJ1-5
cdr3_nt: TGTGCCAGCAGTTATGGCGCCTCCTACGAGCAGTACTTC; cdr3_aa: CASSYGASYEQYF; clone_size: -; v_call: TRBV7-6; d_call: -; j_call: TRBJ2-7
cdr3_nt: TGTGCCAGCAGTGAATTGTTAACTGAAGCTTTCTTT; cdr3_aa: CASSELLTEAFF; clone_size: -; v_call: TRBV2; d_call: -; j_call: TRBJ1-1
cdr3_nt: TGTGCCAGCAGCAGGGATGTGGAGGAGACCCAGTACTTC; cdr3_aa: CASSRDVEETQYF; clone_size: -; v_call: TRBV7-2; d_call: -; j_call: TRBJ2-5
cdr3_nt: TGCGCCAGCAGCCTGACGGGGGGGCGGGAGACCCAGTACTTC; cdr3_aa: CASSLTGGRETQYF; clone_size: -; v_call: TRBV4-1; d_call: TRBD2; j_call: TRBJ2-5
cdr3_nt: TGCGCCAGCAGCCACCCTGGGACGCGGTCCACTGAAGCTTTCTTT; cdr3_aa: CASSHPGTRSTEAFF; clone_size: -; v_call: TRBV4-1; d_call: -; j_call: TRBJ1-1
cdr3_nt: TGTGCCAATCCGACAGGACGCTCTGGAAACACCATATATTTT; cdr3_aa: CANPTGRSGNTIYF; clone_size: -; v_call: TRBV27; d_call: -; j_call: TRBJ1-3
cdr3_nt: TGTGCCAGTCGGGACAGGAGGGAATCACCCCTCCACTTT; cdr3_aa: CASRDRRESPLHF; clone_size: -; v_call: TRBV7-2; d_call: TRBD1; j_call: TRBJ1-6
cdr3_nt: TGTGCCAGCAGCTTAGGGGTGACCCCGGGGGAGCAGTACTTC; cdr3_aa: CASSLGVTPGEQYF; clone_size: few; v_call: TRBV13; d_call: -; j_call: TRBJ2-7
cdr3_nt: TGCGCCAGCAGTCAATCGGGGGGAACTGGAAACACCATATATTTT; cdr3_aa: CASSQSGGTGNTIYF; clone_size: -; v_call: TRBV4-3; d_call: -; j_call: TRBJ1-3
cdr3_nt: TGCAGTGCTAGGGACGGGTCTGAAGCTTTCTTT; cdr3_aa: CSARDGSEAFF; clone_size: few; v_call: TRBV20-1; d_call: -; j_call: TRBJ1-1
cdr3_nt: TGTGCCAGCAGCGAAGGGACAGCCTACGAGCAGTACTTC; cdr3_aa: CASSEGTAYEQYF; clone_size: -; v_call: TRBV9; d_call: TRBD1; j_call: TRBJ2-7
cdr3_nt: TGCGCCAGCAGCCGCCCCGGACCGATGAACAATGAGCAGTTCTTC; cdr3_aa: CASSRPGPMNNEQFF; clone_size: -; v_call: TRBV4-1; d_call: -; j_call: TRBJ2-1
cdr3_nt: TGTGCCAGCTCACCAAGAGGGGAGACTGAAGCTTTCTTT; cdr3_aa: CASSPRGETEAFF; clone_size: medium-sized; v_call: TRBV18; d_call: -; j_call: TRBJ1-1
cdr3_nt: TGTGCCAGCAGCGGACGGGTAAATGAGCAGTTCTTC; cdr3_aa: CASSGRVNEQFF; clone_size: many; v_call: TRBV5-4; d_call: -; j_call: TRBJ2-1
cdr3_nt: TGTGCCAGCAGCTTCTCCGACGGGCGGAACACTGAAGCTTTCTTT; cdr3_aa: CASSFSDGRNTEAFF; clone_size: few; v_call: TRBV7-9; d_call: -; j_call: TRBJ1-1
cdr3_nt: TGTGCCAGCAGCTTAGACAGCTACGAGCAGTACTTC; cdr3_aa: CASSLDSYEQYF; clone_size: -; v_call: TRBV13; d_call: -; j_call: TRBJ2-7
cdr3_nt: TGCGCCAGCAGCCAAGAGGCGGACAGGGGATATGGCTACACCTTC; cdr3_aa: CASSQEADRGYGYTF; clone_size: -; v_call: TRBV4-3; d_call: TRBD1; j_call: TRBJ1-2
cdr3_nt: TGTGCCAGCAGCCAGAGAGACACAGATACGCAGTATTTT; cdr3_aa: CASSQRDTDTQYF; clone_size: -; v_call: TRBV7-9; d_call: -; j_call: TRBJ2-3
cdr3_nt: TGTGCCAGCAGCCCCACCGGGGCCGCGGACACCGGGGAGCTGTTTTTT; cdr3_aa: CASSPTGAADTGELFF; clone_size: -; v_call: TRBV5-4; d_call: -; j_call: TRBJ2-2
cdr3_nt: TGTGCCAGCAGCGGCAGGGGCCGATTCTATGGCTACACCTTC; cdr3_aa: CASSGRGRFYGYTF; clone_size: -; v_call: TRBV9; d_call: -; j_call: TRBJ1-2
cdr3_nt: TGTGCCAGCAGTTACAGGGTAGAGCAGTACTTC; cdr3_aa: CASSYRVEQYF; clone_size: once; v_call: TRBV6-6; d_call: -; j_call: TRBJ2-7
cdr3_nt: TGTGCCAGCAGCTTCCGGGGGACCACTGAAGCTTTCTTT; cdr3_aa: CASSFRGTTEAFF; clone_size: -; v_call: TRBV4-2; d_call: -; j_call: TRBJ1-1
cdr3_nt: TGTGCCAGCGCCAGAATGAGGGACAATCAGCCCCAGCATTTT; cdr3_aa: CASARMRDNQPQHF; clone_size: -; v_call: TRBV2; d_call: -; j_call: TRBJ1-5
cdr3_nt: TGTGCCAGCAGCTTAATAGGCGGCGGGATAGAGACCCAGTACTTC; cdr3_aa: CASSLIGGGIETQYF; clone_size: -; v_call: TRBV7-3; d_call: -; j_call: TRBJ2-5
cdr3_nt: TGTGCCAGCAGCTTGACCCTTCTCGGCGGGGCCACAGATACGCAGTATTTT; cdr3_aa: CASSLTLLGGATDTQYF; clone_size: -; v_call: TRBV7-6; d_call: -; j_call: TRBJ2-3
cdr3_nt: TGTGCCAGCAGTGAGAATCCACCGGCCGCCGGGGAGCTGTTTTTT; cdr3_aa: CASSENPPAAGELFF; clone_size: -; v_call: TRBV6-1; d_call: -; j_call: TRBJ2-2
cdr3_nt: TGCGCCAGCAGCTTTGCTAGTTTAGATGAGCAGTTCTTC; cdr3_aa: CASSFASLDEQFF; clone_size: once; v_call: TRBV5-1; d_call: -; j_call: TRBJ2-1
cdr3_nt: TGCGCCAGCAGCTATAGGCTAACGGGACAGGGCCTTCGGGACTTC; cdr3_aa: CASSYRLTGQGLRDF; clone_size: -; v_call: TRBV4-1; d_call: TRBD1; j_call: TRBJ1-2
cdr3_nt: TGTGCCAGCAGCTTGTCGTTTCTAGCGGGGGCCGAGCAGTACTTC; cdr3_aa: CASSLSFLAGAEQYF; clone_size: -; v_call: TRBV5-5; d_call: TRBD2; j_call: TRBJ2-7
cdr3_nt: TGTGCCAGTGCCCAGGGCAGTTGGAATGAAAAACTGTTTTTT; cdr3_aa: CASAQGSWNEKLFF; clone_size: few; v_call: TRBV19; d_call: -; j_call: TRBJ1-4
cdr3_nt: TGTGCCAGCAGGCCTGGGGGGGCGCGGTCTGAAGCTTTCTTT; cdr3_aa: CASRPGGARSEAFF; clone_size: -; v_call: TRBV6-5; d_call: -; j_call: TRBJ1-1
cdr3_nt: TGTGCCAGCAGAGACAGGTACAATGAGCAGTTCTTC; cdr3_aa: CASRDRYNEQFF; clone_size: -; v_call: TRBV6-1; d_call: -; j_call: TRBJ2-1
cdr3_nt: TGTGCCAGCAGCTTACCGTCGGGCCAAATCTGGGGTTCCAATGAGCAGTTCTTC; cdr3_aa: CASSLPSGQIWGSNEQFF; clone_size: few; v_call: TRBV7-8; d_call: -; j_call: TRBJ2-1
cdr3_nt: TGTGCCAGCGGGTTCTGGTCTCCTTCGGATACGCAGTATTTT; cdr3_aa: CASGFWSPSDTQYF; clone_size: -; v_call: TRBV27; d_call: -; j_call: TRBJ2-3
cdr3_nt: TGTGCCAGCAGCCTACCGGAACAGGGGGCCTACGAGCAGTACTTC; cdr3_aa: CASSLPEQGAYEQYF; clone_size: -; v_call: TRBV5-6; d_call: TRBD1; j_call: TRBJ2-7
cdr3_nt: TGTGCCAGCAGCCTGGGGACTATGGATGAGACCCAGTACTTC; cdr3_aa: CASSLGTMDETQYF; clone_size: -; v_call: TRBV9; d_call: TRBD2; j_call: TRBJ2-5
cdr3_nt: TGTGCCAGCACAGGGGGATTCGCCGGGGAGCTGTTTTTT; cdr3_aa: CASTGGFAGELFF; clone_size: -; v_call: TRBV5-4; d_call: TRBD1; j_call: TRBJ2-2
cdr3_nt: TGTGCCAGCAGCTTCGCCCAGTCGGTCGAGCAGTACTTC; cdr3_aa: CASSFAQSVEQYF; clone_size: -; v_call: TRBV7-2; d_call: -; j_call: TRBJ2-7
cdr3_nt: TGTGCCAGTAGTATCAGTCTCGCGTCCTACGAGCAGTACTTC; cdr3_aa: CASSISLASYEQYF; clone_size: -; v_call: TRBV19; d_call: -; j_call: TRBJ2-7
cdr3_nt: TGTGCCAGCAGCTTGGATGGAAGCACCTATAATTCACCCCTCCACTTT; cdr3_aa: CASSLDGSTYNSPLHF; clone_size: -; v_call: TRBV5-4; d_call: -; j_call: TRBJ1-6
cdr3_nt: TGTGCCAGCAGCTCTGAGGGGAGCACCTACAATGAGCAGTTCTTC; cdr3_aa: CASSSEGSTYNEQFF; clone_size: few; v_call: TRBV13; d_call: -; j_call: TRBJ2-1
cdr3_nt: TGTGCCAGCAGTACATCATGGGCGACCCAAGAGACCCAGTACTTC; cdr3_aa: CASSTSWATQETQYF; clone_size: -; v_call: TRBV6-5; d_call: -; j_call: TRBJ2-5
cdr3_nt: TGTGCCAGCAGTGAAGGGTTTTGGGACAGGGGGCTGGACGAGCAGTACTTC; cdr3_aa: CASSEGFWDRGLDEQYF; clone_size: -; v_call: TRBV6-1; d_call: TRBD1; j_call: TRBJ2-7
cdr3_nt: TGTGCCAGCAGCCCCTTACAGGGTTACTATGGCTACACCTTC; cdr3_aa: CASSPLQGYYGYTF; clone_size: few; v_call: TRBV5-4; d_call: -; j_call: TRBJ1-2
cdr3_nt: TGCGCCAGCAGCCCCGGGACAGGGGGCTACCAAGAGACCCAGTACTTC; cdr3_aa: CASSPGTGGYQETQYF; clone_size: medium-sized; v_call: TRBV4-3; d_call: TRBD1; j_call: TRBJ2-5